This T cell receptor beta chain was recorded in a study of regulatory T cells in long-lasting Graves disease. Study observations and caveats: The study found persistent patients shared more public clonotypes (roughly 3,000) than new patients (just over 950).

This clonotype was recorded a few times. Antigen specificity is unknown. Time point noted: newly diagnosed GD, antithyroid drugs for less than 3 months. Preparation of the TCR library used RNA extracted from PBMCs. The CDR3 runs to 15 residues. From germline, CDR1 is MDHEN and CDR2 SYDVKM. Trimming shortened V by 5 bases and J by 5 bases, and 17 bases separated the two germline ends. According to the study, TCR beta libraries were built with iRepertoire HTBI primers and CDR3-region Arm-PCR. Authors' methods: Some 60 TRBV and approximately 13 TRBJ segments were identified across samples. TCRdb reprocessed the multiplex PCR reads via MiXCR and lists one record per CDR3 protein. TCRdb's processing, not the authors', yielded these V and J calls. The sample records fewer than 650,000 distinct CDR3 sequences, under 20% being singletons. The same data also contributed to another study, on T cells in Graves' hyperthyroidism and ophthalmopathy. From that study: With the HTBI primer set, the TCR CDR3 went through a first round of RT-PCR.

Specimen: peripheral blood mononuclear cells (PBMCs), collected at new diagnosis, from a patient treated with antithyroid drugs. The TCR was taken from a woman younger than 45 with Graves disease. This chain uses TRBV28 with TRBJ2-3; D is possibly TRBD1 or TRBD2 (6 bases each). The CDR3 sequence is CASSLTGRLGDTQYF. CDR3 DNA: TGTGCCAGCAGTCTTACAGGGAGGTTGGGAGATACGCAGTATTTT.